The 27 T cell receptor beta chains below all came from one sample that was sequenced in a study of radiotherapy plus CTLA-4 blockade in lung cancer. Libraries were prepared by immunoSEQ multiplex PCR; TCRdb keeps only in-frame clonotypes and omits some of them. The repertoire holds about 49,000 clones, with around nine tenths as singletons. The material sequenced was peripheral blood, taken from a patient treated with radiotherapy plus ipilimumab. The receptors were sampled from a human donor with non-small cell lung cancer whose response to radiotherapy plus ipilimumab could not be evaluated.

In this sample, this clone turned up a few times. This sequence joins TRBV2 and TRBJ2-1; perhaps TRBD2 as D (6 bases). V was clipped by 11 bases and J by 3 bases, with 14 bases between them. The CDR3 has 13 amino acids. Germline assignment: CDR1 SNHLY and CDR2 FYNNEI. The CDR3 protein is CASRRGDYNEQFF. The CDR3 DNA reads TGTGCCTCCAGGAGGGGAGACTACAATGAGCAGTTCTTC.

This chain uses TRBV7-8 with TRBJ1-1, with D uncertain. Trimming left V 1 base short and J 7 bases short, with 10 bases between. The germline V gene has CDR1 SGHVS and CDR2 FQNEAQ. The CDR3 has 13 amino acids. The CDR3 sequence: CASSLGRTGEAFF. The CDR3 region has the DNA TGTGCCAGCAGCTTAGGGAGGACGGGTGAAGCTTTCTTT. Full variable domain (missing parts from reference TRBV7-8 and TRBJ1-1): GAGVSQSPRYKVAKRGQDVALRCDPISGHVSLFWYQQALGQGPEFLTYFQNEAQLDKSGLPSDRFFAERPEGSVSTLKIQRTQQEDSAVYLCASSLGRTGEAFFGQGTRLTVV.

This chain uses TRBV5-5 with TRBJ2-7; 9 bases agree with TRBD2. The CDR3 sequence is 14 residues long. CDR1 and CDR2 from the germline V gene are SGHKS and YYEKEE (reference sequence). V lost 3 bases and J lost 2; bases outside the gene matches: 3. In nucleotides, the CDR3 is TGTGCCAGCAGCTGGACTAGCGCAACCTACGAGCAGTACTTC. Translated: CASSWTSATYEQYF.

The CDR3 sequence is CASSLGRLWGGTGELFF. In DNA, the CDR3 is TGTGCCAGCAGCTTAGGACGTTTGTGGGGGGGGACCGGGGAGCTGTTTTTT. The chain recombines TRBV7-8 with TRBJ2-2, with 7 bases lining up with TRBD2. This CDR3 has 17 amino acids. After removal of 1 base from V and 5 bases from J, the junction contained 10 bases not matched to a gene. CDR1 SGHVS and CDR2 FQNEAQ come from the germline V gene.

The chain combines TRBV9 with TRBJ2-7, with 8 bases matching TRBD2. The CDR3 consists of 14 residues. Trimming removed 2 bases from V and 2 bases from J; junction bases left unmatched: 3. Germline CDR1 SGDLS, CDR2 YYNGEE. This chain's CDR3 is CASSVGREAYEQYF. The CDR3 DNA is TGTGCCAGCAGCGTTGGGCGGGAGGCCTACGAGCAGTACTTC.

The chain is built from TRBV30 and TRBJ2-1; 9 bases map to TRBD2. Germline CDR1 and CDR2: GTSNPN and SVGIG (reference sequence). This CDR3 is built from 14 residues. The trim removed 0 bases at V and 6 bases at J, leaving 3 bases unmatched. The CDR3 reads CAWSVHSGSNEQFF. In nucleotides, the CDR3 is TGTGCCTGGAGTGTACATAGCGGGAGCAATGAGCAGTTCTTC. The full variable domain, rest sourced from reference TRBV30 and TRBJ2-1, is SQTIHQWPATLVQPVGSPLSLECTVEGTSNPNLYWYRQAAGRGLQLLFYSVGIGQISSEVPQNLSASRPQDRQFILSSKKLLLSDSGFYLCAWSVHSGSNEQFFGPGTRLTVL.

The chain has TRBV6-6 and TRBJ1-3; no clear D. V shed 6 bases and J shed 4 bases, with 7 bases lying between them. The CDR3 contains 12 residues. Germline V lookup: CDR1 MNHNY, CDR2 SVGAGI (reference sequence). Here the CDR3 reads CASRKEGNTIYF. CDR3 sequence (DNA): TGTGCCAGCAGAAAGGAGGGAAACACCATATATTTT.

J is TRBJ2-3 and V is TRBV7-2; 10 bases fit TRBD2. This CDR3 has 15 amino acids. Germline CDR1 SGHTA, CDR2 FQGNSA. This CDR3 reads CGSGGARNQADTQYF. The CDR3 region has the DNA TGTGGGAGCGGGGGGGCCAGGAATCAGGCAGATACGCAGTATTTT.

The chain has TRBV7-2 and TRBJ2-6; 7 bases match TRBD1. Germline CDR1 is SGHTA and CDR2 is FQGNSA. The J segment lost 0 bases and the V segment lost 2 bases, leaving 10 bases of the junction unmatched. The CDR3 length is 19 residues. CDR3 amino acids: CASSLPPGQSSSGANVLTF. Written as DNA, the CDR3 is TGTGCCAGCAGCTTACCCCCGGGACAGAGTAGCTCTGGGGCCAACGTCCTGACTTTC.

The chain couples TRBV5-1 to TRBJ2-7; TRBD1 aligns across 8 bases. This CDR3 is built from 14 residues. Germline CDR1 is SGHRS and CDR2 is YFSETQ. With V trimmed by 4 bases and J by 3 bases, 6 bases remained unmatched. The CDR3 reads CASSPGQVDYEQYF. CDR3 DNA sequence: TGCGCCAGCAGCCCGGGACAGGTCGACTACGAGCAGTACTTC.

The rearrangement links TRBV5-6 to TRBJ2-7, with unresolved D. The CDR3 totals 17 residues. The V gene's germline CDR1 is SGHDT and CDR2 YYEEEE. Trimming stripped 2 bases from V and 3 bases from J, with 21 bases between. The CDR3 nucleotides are TGTGCCAGCAGCTTAAGATCAGGCGCCCATCAGAACTACGAGCAGTACTTC. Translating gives CASSLRSGAHQNYEQYF.

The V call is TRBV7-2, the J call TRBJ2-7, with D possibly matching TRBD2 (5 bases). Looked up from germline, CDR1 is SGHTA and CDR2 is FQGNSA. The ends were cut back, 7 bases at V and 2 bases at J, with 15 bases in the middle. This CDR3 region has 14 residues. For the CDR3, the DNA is TGTGCCAGCACCCAGAGGGTAGGGCCCTACGAGCAGTACTTC. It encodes CASTQRVGPYEQYF.

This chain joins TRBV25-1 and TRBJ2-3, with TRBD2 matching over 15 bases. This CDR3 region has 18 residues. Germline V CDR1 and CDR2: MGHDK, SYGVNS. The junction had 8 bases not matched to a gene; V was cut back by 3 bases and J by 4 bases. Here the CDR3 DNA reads TGTGCCAGCAGTGACCGGGGACTAGCGGGGGGCTTAGCAGATACGCAGTATTTT. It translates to CASSDRGLAGGLADTQYF.

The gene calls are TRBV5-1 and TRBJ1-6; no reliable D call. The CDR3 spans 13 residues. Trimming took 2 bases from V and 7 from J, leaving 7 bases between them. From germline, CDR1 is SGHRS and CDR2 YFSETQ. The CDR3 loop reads CASSLQKNSPLHF. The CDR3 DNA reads TGCGCCAGCAGCTTACAGAAGAATTCACCCCTCCACTTT.

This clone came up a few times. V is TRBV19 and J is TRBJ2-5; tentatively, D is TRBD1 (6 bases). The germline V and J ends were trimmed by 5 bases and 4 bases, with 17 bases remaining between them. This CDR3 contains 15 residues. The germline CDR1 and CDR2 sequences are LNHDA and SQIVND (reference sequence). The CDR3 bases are TGTGCCAGTAGTCTACACGCGACAGGCGGAGAGACCCAGTACTTC. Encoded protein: CASSLHATGGETQYF.

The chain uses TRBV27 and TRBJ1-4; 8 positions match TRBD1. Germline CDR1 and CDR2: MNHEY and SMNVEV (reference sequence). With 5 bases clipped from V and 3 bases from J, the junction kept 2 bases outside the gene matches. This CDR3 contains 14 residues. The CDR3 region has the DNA TGTGCCAGCAGTCGGACAGGGCCTAATGAAAAACTGTTTTTT. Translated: CASSRTGPNEKLFF.

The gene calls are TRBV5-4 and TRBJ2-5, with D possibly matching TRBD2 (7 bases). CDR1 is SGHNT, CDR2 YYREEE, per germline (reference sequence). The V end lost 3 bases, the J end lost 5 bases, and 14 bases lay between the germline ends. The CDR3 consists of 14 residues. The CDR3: CASSSGLGGETQYF. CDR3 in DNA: TGTGCCAGCAGCTCCGGACTAGGGGGGGAGACCCAGTACTTC.

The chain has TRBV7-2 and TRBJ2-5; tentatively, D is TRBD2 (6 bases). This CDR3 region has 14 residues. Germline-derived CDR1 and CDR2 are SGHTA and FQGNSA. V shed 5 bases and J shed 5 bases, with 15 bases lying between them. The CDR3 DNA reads TGTGCCAGCAGCCGGAGACTAGATGTGGAGACCCAGTACTTC. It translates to CASSRRLDVETQYF. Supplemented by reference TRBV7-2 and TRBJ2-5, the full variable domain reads GAGVSQSPSNKVTEKGKDVELRCDPISGHTALYWYRQSLGQGLEFLIYFQGNSAPDKSGLPSDRFSAERTGGSVSTLTIQRTQQEDSAVYLCASSRRLDVETQYFGPGTRLLVL.

The CDR3 DNA is TGTGCCAGCAGCTTAGATCGAGGGGGCGAGCAGTACTTC. Translated: CASSLDRGGEQYF. J is TRBJ2-7 and V is TRBV7-2, with D possibly matching TRBD1 (6 bases). Trimming cost V 1 base and J 6 bases, with 10 bases left between them. The CDR3 contains 13 residues. Germline assignment: CDR1 SGHTA and CDR2 FQGNSA.

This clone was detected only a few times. The CDR3 DNA reads as TGTGCCAGCAGCTCAATACAGGGTTCCTCCTCCTACGAGCAGTACTTC. It codes for CASSSIQGSSSYEQYF. The chain is built from TRBV2 and TRBJ2-7; maybe TRBD1 (6 bases). V gave up 6 bases and J gave up 0 bases, with 18 bases separating them. The CDR3 length is 16 residues. CDR1 and CDR2 (germline): SNHLY, FYNNEI.

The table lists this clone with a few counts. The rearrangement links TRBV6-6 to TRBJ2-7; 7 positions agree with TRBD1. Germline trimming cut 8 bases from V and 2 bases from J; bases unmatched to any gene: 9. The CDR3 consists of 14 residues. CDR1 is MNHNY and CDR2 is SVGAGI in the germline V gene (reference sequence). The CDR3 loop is CASLRQGSTYEQYF. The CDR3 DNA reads TGTGCCAGCCTGAGACAGGGAAGTACCTACGAGCAGTACTTC.

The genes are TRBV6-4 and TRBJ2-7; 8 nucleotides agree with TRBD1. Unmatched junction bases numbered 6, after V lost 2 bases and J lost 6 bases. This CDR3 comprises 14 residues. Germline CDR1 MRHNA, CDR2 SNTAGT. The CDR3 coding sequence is TGTGCCAGCAGTGACGGCAGGGGGCCCCCCGAGCAGTACTTC. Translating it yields CASSDGRGPPEQYF.

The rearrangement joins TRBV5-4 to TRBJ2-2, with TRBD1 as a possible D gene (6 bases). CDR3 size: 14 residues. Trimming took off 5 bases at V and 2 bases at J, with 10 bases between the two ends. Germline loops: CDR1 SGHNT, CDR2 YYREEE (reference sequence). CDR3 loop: CASSQGGNTGELFF. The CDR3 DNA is TGTGCCAGCAGTCAAGGGGGAAACACCGGGGAGCTGTTTTTT.

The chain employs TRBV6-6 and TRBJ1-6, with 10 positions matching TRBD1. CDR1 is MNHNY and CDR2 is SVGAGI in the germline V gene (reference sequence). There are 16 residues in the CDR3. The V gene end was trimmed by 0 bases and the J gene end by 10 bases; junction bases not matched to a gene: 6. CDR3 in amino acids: CASSYSGQGVGSPLHF. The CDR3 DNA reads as TGTGCCAGCAGTTACTCAGGACAGGGGGTAGGATCACCCCTCCACTTT.

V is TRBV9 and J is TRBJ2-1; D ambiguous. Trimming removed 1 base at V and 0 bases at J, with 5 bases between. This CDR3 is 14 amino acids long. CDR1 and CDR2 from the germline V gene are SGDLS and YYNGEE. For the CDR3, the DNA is TGTGCCAGCAGCGTAACTACCTCCTACAATGAGCAGTTCTTC. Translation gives CASSVTTSYNEQFF. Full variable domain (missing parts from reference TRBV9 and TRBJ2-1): DSGVTQTPKHLITATGQRVTLRCSPRSGDLSVYWYQQSLDQGLQFLIQYYNGEERAKGNILERFSAQQFPDLHSELNLSSLELGDSALYFCASSVTTSYNEQFFGPGTRLTVL.

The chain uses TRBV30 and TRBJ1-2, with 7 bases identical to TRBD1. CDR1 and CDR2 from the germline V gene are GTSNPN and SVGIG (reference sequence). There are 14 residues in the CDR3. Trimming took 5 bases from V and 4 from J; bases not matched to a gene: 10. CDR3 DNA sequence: TGTGCCTGGGACTCTAGGGGGCGAGGCTATGGCTACACCTTC. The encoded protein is CAWDSRGRGYGYTF.

CDR3 loop: CASSSRAGEETQYF. CDR3 coding DNA: TGTGCCAGCAGCTCCCGTGCGGGGGAAGAGACCCAGTACTTC. The chain carries TRBV7-2 and TRBJ2-5, with TRBD2 matching 7 bases. The CDR3 totals 14 residues. Trimming at V came to 4 bases and at J to 3 bases, leaving 5 bases not matched to a gene. Germline V gene lookup returns CDR1 SGHTA and CDR2 FQGNSA.